One sample yielded the 10 T cell receptor beta chains listed below, sequenced in a study of cytomegalovirus exposure and HLA in healthy donors. Primers included in the PCR were 60 Vbeta and 13 Jbeta primers. Using immunoSEQ multiplex PCR, the repertoire was profiled, and TCRdb retains in-frame clones only, with some absent. The sample yields just over 150,000 clones, about 75% seen once. Source material: PBMCs. These receptors were obtained from a female donor in good health and CMV-seronegative.

The chain joins TRBV18 to TRBJ1-1; D is ambiguous. V lost 5 bases and J 1 base, leaving 11 bases between the germline ends. This CDR3 comprises 14 residues. Germline values: CDR1 KGHSH, CDR2 LQKENI. CDR3 protein: CASSYGIQNTEAFF. CDR3 DNA sequence: TGTGCCAGCTCATACGGGATCCAGAACACTGAAGCTTTCTTT.

This clone appeared a single time. The rearrangement links TRBV14 to TRBJ1-2; possible D gene TRBD1, 6 bases. The V gene lost 0 bases and the J gene lost 5 bases, with 13 bases spanning the gap. The CDR3 is 15 amino acids. Germline-derived CDR1 and CDR2 are SGHDN and FVKESK. The chain's CDR3 is CASSQDNTGFYGYTF. DNA of the CDR3: TGTGCCAGCAGCCAAGATAATACAGGGTTTTATGGCTACACCTTC.

The chain employs TRBV4-1 and TRBJ2-5; the D gene is possibly TRBD2 (6 bases). V was pared by 2 bases and J by 2 bases, with 15 bases between. The V gene's germline CDR1 is MGHRA and CDR2 YSYEKL. The CDR3 totals 16 residues. The CDR3 DNA is TGCGCCAGCAGCCAATCGCTAGCGAGGGTACAAGAGACCCAGTACTTC. Its protein product is CASSQSLARVQETQYF.

The chain carries TRBV7-2 and TRBJ2-3; 10 nucleotides align to TRBD1. There are 16 residues in the CDR3. Losses at the gene ends were 3 bases for V and 3 bases for J; bases not matched to a gene: 6. Germline-derived CDR1 and CDR2 are SGHTA and FQGNSA. The CDR3 DNA follows: TGTGCCAGCAGCTTCAGAGACAGGGGGCAGACAGATACGCAGTATTTT. Translation gives CASSFRDRGQTDTQYF. The full variable domain, with the rest looked up from reference TRBV7-2 and TRBJ2-3, is GAGVSQSPSNKVTEKGKDVELRCDPISGHTALYWYRQSLGQGLEFLIYFQGNSAPDKSGLPSDRFSAERTGGSVSTLTIQRTQQEDSAVYLCASSFRDRGQTDTQYFGPGTRLTVL.

The chain joins TRBV6-1 to TRBJ2-2; TRBD1 aligns across 7 bases. V gave up 3 bases and J gave up 3 bases; unmatched junction bases: 4. In germline, CDR1 is MNHNS, CDR2 SASEGT. The CDR3 runs to 15 residues. The DNA for the CDR3 is TGTGCCAGCAGTGACGGACAGGCCCACACCGGGGAGCTGTTTTTT. Translated: CASSDGQAHTGELFF.

This chain connects TRBV19 to TRBJ1-2, with D uncertain. Looked up from germline, CDR1 is LNHDA and CDR2 is SQIVND (reference sequence). The CDR3 covers 14 residues. Trimming removed 1 base from V and 2 bases from J, with 8 bases in between. Written as DNA, the CDR3 is TGTGCCAGTAGTATAGGTCCGGAGAACTATGGCTACACCTTC. Amino acids: CASSIGPENYGYTF.

This clone appeared a single time. J is TRBJ1-3 and V is TRBV5-1, with 7 bases identical to TRBD1. Germline values: CDR1 SGHRS, CDR2 YFSETQ. This CDR3 contains 15 residues. V dropped 4 bases and J dropped 2; count of bases not matched to a gene: 6. The CDR3: CASSLTGEPGNTIYF. The CDR3 DNA follows: TGCGCCAGCAGCCTTACAGGGGAGCCTGGAAACACCATATATTTT. Full variable domain (outside the CDR3, taken from reference TRBV5-1 and TRBJ1-3): KAGVTQTPRYLIKTRGQQVTLSCSPISGHRSVSWYQQTPGQGLQFLFEYFSETQRNKGNFPGRFSGRQFSNSRSEMNVSTLELGDSALYLCASSLTGEPGNTIYFGEGSWLTVV.

This clone occurred once. The rearrangement uses TRBV19 and TRBJ2-3, with TRBD2 matching over 9 bases. Germline V gene sequence: CDR1 LNHDA, CDR2 SQIVND (reference sequence). The V segment lost 3 bases and the J segment 2 bases; nucleotides outside the gene matches: 9. The CDR3 has 17 residues. CDR3 in DNA: TGTGCCAGTAGTATGGAGTTGGCGGGACTAGCCACAGATACGCAGTATTTT. Its protein product is CASSMELAGLATDTQYF.

This sequence joins TRBV5-1 and TRBJ1-2; 9 bases line up with TRBD1. CDR1 is SGHRS, CDR2 YFSETQ, per germline. The trim removed 4 bases at V and 6 bases at J, leaving 10 bases unmatched. The length of the CDR3 is 15 residues. The CDR3 nucleotides are TGCGCCAGCAGCGCCGGCGGGACAGGGAGGAATGGCTACACCTTC. It is translated as CASSAGGTGRNGYTF.

The rearrangement links TRBV9 to TRBJ2-7, with 8 bases aligning to TRBD1. The germline V gene encodes CDR1 SGDLS and CDR2 YYNGEE. Trimming at V came to 0 bases and at J to 9 bases, leaving 8 bases not matched to a gene. The CDR3 totals 14 residues. CDR3 nucleotide sequence: TGTGCCAGCAGCGTAGATGGGACAGGTCTTGGGCAGTACTTC. Translated, it gives CASSVDGTGLGQYF.